This T cell receptor beta chain was obtained from a study of T cell responses to AZD1222 COVID-19 vaccine. The CDR3 spans 14 residues. Trimming removed 10 bases at V and 7 bases at J, with 20 bases between. Germline loops: CDR1 SNHLY, CDR2 FYNNEI. Whole-study results and caveats: The number of AZD1222 recipients seropositive at baseline was only 6 or 7. It was only after the peak T cell response that any repertoires were sampled. The study found vaccine-associated CD4 TCRs spanning spike, dominant at 160-218 and 743-854.

TCRdb's table, derived via immunoSEQ multiplex PCR, lists solely in-frame clones and lacks some. The table has fewer than 120,000 clones, about 90% seen once. Samples with a second dose at about 4 or about 12 weeks were pooled together. In this sample, this clone turned up once. Its antigen remains unknown. The J gene is TRBJ1-3, the V gene TRBV2; D perhaps matches TRBD1 (6 bases). The clonotype originates from an adult who received the AZD1222 COVID-19 vaccine. The sequencing used peripheral blood, collected 28 days after the second AZD1222 dose. The chain's CDR3 is CATKGGPSTNTIYF. The CDR3 nucleotides are TGTGCCACCAAGGGGGGACCCTCGACGAACACCATATATTTT.